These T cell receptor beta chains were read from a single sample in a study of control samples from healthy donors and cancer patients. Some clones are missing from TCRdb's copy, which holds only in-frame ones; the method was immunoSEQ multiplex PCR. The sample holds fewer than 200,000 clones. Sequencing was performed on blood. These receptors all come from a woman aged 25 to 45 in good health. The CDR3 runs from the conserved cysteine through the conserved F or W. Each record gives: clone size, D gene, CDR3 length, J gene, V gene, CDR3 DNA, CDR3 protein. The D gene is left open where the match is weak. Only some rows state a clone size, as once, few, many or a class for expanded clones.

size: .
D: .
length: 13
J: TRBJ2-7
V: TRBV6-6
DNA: TGTGCCAGCACGAAGACAGCCTCCTACGAGCAGTACTTC
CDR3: CASTKTASYEQYF

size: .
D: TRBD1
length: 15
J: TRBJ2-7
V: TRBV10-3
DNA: TGTGCCATCAGTGAGTCGATACAGGGGGCGCGCGAGCAGTACTTC
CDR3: CAISESIQGAREQYF

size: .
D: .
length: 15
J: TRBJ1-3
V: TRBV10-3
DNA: TGTGCCATCAGTGGGGAATGGGGGGCTGGAAACACCATATATTTT
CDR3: CAISGEWGAGNTIYF

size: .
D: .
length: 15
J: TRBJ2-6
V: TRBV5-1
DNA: TGCGCCAGCAGCTTGGGGGGCTCTGGGGCCAACGTCCTGACTTTC
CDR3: CASSLGGSGANVLTF

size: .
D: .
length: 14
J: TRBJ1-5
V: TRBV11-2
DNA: TGTGCCAGCACTCCGGGGTATAGCAATCAGCCCCAGCATTTT
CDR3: CASTPGYSNQPQHF

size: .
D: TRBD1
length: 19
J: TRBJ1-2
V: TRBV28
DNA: TGTGCCAGCAGTCCGGACAGGGGGCGCGTCGGTTCGGCTAACTATGGCTACACCTTC
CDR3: CASSPDRGRVGSANYGYTF

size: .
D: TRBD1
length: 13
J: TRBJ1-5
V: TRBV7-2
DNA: TGTGCCAGCAGCTCGGGACAGCATCAGCCCCAGCATTTT
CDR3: CASSSGQHQPQHF

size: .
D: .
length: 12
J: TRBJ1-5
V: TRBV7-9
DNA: TGTGCCAGCAGCTTGACAGATCAGCCCCAGCATTTT
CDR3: CASSLTDQPQHF

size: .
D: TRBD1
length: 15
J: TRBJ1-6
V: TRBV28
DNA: TGTGCCAGCATCCAACAGGGGGCGGGTAATTCACCCCTCCACTTT
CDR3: CASIQQGAGNSPLHF

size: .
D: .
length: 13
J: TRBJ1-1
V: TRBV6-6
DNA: TGTGCCAGCAGACAGGGTGGGGGGACTGAAGCTTTCTTT
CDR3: CASRQGGGTEAFF

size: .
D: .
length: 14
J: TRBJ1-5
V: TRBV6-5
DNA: TGTGCCAGCAGCACGGGTCTCTCGGGTCAGCCCCAGCATTTT
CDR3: CASSTGLSGQPQHF

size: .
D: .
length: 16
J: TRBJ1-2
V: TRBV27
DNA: TGTGCCAGCAGTCCGTATCGGGACGGGCTTAACTATGGCTACACCTTC
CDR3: CASSPYRDGLNYGYTF

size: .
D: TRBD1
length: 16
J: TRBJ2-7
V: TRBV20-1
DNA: TGCAGTGCTAGTAGTCTTGGTACAGGGGTGGGACGCGAGCAGTACTTC
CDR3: CSASSLGTGVGREQYF

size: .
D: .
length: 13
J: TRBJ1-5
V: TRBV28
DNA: TGTGCCAGCAGTTTAGATTGGGATCAGCCCCAGCATTTT
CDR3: CASSLDWDQPQHF

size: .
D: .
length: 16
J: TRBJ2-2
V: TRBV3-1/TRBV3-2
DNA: TGTGCCAGCAGCCCGTGGGGGAGCCGAGACACCGGGGAGCTGTTTTTT
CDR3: CASSPWGSRDTGELFF

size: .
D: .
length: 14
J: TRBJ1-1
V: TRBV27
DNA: TGTGCCAGCAGTTCGGGCTCAGGTGGCACTGAAGCTTTCTTT
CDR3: CASSSGSGGTEAFF

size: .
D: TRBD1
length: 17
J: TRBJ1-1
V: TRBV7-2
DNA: TGTGCCAGCAGCCCATCCACCCCGGGACAGGGACGACGGGGCGCTTTCTTT
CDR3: CASSPSTPGQGRRGAFF

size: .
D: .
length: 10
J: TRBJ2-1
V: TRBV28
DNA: TGTGCCAGCAGTCTGAATGAGCAGTTCTTC
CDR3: CASSLNEQFF

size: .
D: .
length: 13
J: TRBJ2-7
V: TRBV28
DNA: TGTGCCAGCAGTTGGGCAGGGCGGGCCGAGCAGTACTTC
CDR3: CASSWAGRAEQYF

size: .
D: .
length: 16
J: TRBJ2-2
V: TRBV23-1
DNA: TGCGCCAGCAGTCAATCATCTCGGGTGAACACCGGGGAGCTGTTTTTT
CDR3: CASSQSSRVNTGELFF

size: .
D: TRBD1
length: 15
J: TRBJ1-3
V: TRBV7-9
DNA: TGTGCCAGCAGCCTCCGGGGGACAGCTGGAAACACCATATATTTT
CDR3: CASSLRGTAGNTIYF

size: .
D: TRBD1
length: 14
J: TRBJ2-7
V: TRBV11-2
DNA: TGTGCCAGCAGCTCCGGGACAGGCTTCTACGAGCAGTACTTC
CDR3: CASSSGTGFYEQYF

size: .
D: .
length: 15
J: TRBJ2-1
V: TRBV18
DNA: TGTGCCAGCTCACCAGGAAACAGGGAGGGAAATGAGCAGTTCTTC
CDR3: CASSPGNREGNEQFF

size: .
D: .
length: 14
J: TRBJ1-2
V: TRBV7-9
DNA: TGTGCCAGCAGCTCCTCAAGGGGCAACTATGGCTACACCTTC
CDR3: CASSSSRGNYGYTF

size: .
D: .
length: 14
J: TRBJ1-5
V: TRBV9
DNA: TGTGCCAGCAGCGTAGAGGGGGAGGGTCAGCCCCAGCATTTT
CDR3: CASSVEGEGQPQHF

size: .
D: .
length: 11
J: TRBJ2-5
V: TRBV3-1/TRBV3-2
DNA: TGTGCCAGCAGCCTACGAGAGACCCAGTACTTC
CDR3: CASSLRETQYF

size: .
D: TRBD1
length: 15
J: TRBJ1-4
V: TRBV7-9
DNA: TGTGCCAGCAGCTTAGCTGACAGGGACGCTGAAAAACTGTTTTTT
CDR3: CASSLADRDAEKLFF

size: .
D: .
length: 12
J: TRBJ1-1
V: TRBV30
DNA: TGTGCCTGGAGTGTCCATAACACTGAAGCTTTCTTT
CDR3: CAWSVHNTEAFF

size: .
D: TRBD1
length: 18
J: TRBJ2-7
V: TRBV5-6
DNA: TGTGCCAGCAGCTTGGGAGGGACAGGGGGCCCGTGGACCTACGAGCAGTACTTC
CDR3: CASSLGGTGGPWTYEQYF

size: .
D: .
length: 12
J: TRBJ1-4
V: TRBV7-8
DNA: TGTGCCAGCAGCCTGGGGAATGAAAAACTGTTTTTT
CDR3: CASSLGNEKLFF

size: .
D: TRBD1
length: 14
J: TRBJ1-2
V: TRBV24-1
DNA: TGTGCCACCAGTGATTTCGACAGGGGCTATGGCTACACCTTC
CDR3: CATSDFDRGYGYTF

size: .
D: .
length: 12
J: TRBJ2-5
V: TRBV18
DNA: TGTGCCAGCTCACCATTCCCAGAGACCCAGTACTTC
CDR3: CASSPFPETQYF

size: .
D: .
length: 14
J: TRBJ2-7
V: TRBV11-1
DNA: TGTGCCAGCAGCTTGAACGGTGGGACCTACGAGCAGTACTTC
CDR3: CASSLNGGTYEQYF

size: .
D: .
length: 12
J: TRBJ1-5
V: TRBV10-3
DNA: TGTGCCATCAGTGAATCAGGTCAGCCCCAGCATTTT
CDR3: CAISESGQPQHF

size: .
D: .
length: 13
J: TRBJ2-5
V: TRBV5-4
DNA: TGTGCCAGCAGCTTGGGGCAGATAGAGACCCAGTACTTC
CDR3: CASSLGQIETQYF

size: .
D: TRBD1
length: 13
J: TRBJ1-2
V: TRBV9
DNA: TGTGCCAGCAGCGTAGGGGCAGGGGGTGGCTACACCTTC
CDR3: CASSVGAGGGYTF

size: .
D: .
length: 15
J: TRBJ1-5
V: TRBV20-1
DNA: TGCAGTGCTAGTGAATCCCATCTAGGGGGTCAGCCCCAGCATTTT
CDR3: CSASESHLGGQPQHF

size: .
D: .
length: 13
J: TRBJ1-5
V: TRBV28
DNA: TGTGCCAGCAGTTTCCAGAAATGGCAGACCCAGCATTTT
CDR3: CASSFQKWQTQHF

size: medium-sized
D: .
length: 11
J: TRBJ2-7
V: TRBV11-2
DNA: TGTGCCAGCAGCTTAAATCTGGTGCAGTACTTC
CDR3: CASSLNLVQYF

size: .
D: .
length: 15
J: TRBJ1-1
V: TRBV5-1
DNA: TGCGCCAGCAGCTTGGCAGGACAGACGAACACTGAAGCTTTCTTT
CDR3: CASSLAGQTNTEAFF

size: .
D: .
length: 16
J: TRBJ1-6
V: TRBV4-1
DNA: TGCGCCAGCACCCCCGGCGGGGAGCGGCGTAATTCACCCCTCCACTTT
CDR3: CASTPGGERRNSPLHF

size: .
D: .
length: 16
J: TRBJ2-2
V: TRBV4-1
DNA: TGCGCCAGCAGCCAAGAATCCGGGGGTAACACCGGGGAGCTGTTTTTT
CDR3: CASSQESGGNTGELFF

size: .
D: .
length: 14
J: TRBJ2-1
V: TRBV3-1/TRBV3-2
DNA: TGTGCCAGCAGACCGGGACACCCTAACAATGAGCAGTTCTTC
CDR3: CASRPGHPNNEQFF

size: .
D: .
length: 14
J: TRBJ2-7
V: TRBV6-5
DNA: TGTGCCAGCAGTTACTCGATTGGAAACTACGAGCAGTACTTC
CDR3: CASSYSIGNYEQYF

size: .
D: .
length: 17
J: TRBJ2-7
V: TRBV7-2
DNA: TGTGCCAGCAGCTTTTCCCCCCGACTACGGCCCCACTACGAGCAGTACTTC
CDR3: CASSFSPRLRPHYEQYF

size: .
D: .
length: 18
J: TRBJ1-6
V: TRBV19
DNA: TGTGCCAGTAGTACCCCCGGGCCTTCCTTTAATGATAATTCACCCCTCCACTTT
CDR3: CASSTPGPSFNDNSPLHF

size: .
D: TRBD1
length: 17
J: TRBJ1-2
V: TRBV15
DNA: TGTGCCACCAGCAGAGACAACCTGGACAGGGTCTATTATGGCTACACCTTC
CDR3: CATSRDNLDRVYYGYTF

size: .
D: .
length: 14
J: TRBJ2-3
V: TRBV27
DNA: TGTGCCAGCAGTTTAAGGGCTAGCACAGATACGCAGTATTTT
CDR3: CASSLRASTDTQYF

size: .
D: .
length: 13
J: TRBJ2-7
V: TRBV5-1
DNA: TGCGCCAGCAGCTGGGTTGATGGCTACGAGCAGTACTTC
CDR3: CASSWVDGYEQYF

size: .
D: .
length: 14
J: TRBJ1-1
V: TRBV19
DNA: TGTGCCAGTAGTAAGACAGAAAGGAACACTGAAGCTTTCTTT
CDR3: CASSKTERNTEAFF

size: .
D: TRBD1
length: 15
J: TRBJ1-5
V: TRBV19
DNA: TGTGCCAGTAGTATAGCAACAGGGGGCAATCAGCCCCAGCATTTT
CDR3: CASSIATGGNQPQHF

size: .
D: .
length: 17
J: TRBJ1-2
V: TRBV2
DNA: TGTGCCAGCAGCGCGTGGCAGGGACTATCCCCCTCCTATGGCTACACCTTC
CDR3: CASSAWQGLSPSYGYTF

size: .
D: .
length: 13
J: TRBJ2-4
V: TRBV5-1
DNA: TGCGCCAGCAGCTTGGGGGGGACCAACATTCAGTACTTC
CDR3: CASSLGGTNIQYF

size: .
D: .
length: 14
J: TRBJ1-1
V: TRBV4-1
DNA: TGCGCCAGCAGCCAGCTTCAGGGGAGCGCTGAAGCTTTCTTT
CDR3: CASSQLQGSAEAFF

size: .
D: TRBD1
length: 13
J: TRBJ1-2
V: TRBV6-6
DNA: TGTGCCAGCAGGGAAGGACAGGGGGCTGGCTACACCTTC
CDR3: CASREGQGAGYTF